This T cell receptor (beta chain) was recorded in a study of blood T cells in healthy people across ages. Across the study: About one barcoded TCR beta cDNA was captured per two T cells.

This clonotype was seen a few times. No antigen is known for it. Study observations and caveats: Unsorted PBMCs ruled out conclusive naive versus antigen-experienced comparison. Both naive CD4+ cell counts and diversity were greater in long-lived donors than in aged donors. Older individuals had lower TCR beta diversity per million T cells (the decline was roughly linear).

Next came a second PCR, run for about 7 to 12 cycles, which used a sample-barcoded 5' primer along with a J-beta primer mix. MiXCR, applied by TCRdb to the 5' RACE reads, yields one record per CDR3 protein. The sample holds 1.8 million or so distinct CDR3 sequences, around 40% seen once. Germline CDR1 and CDR2: SGHDN and FVKESK. J lost 4 bases, V lost 6 bases, and 7 bases had no gene match. This CDR3 contains 14 residues. The V gene is TRBV14, the J gene TRBJ1-2, with 8 bases fitting TRBD1. The source is a human donor in good health. The sample comprised blood. CDR3 protein: CASRLTGGGYGYTF. DNA of the CDR3: TGTGCCAGCAGACTTACAGGGGGTGGCTATGGCTACACCTTC.